The source of this TCR beta chain is a study of blood T cell repertoires in COVID-19. Study information: The United States, Italy and Spain were the sources of the acute and convalescent COVID-19 samples. Sample material is recorded as cDNA or gDNA derived from T cells, B-cell-depleted T cells, or PBMCs.

Under the authors' procedure: Estimates of nucleated cell counts were drawn from the amplification of reference gene primers. Produced via immunoSEQ multiplex PCR; TCRdb's table is partial and in-frame only. That table is the source of V, J and clone size, and D and trimming were worked out from the DNA. The data contain about 77,000 clones, under 95% of them singletons. The CDR3 runs to 13 residues. V was cut by 5 bases and J by 1 base, with 11 bases left in between. Germline CDR1 reads GTSNPN; CDR2 reads SVGIG (reference sequence). Sequenced input: peripheral blood. The source is an elderly woman with active or convalescent COVID-19. The rearrangement uses TRBV30 and TRBJ2-5; possibly TRBD1 for D (5 bases). This chain's CDR3 is CAWSRVTQETQYF. The CDR3 region has the DNA TGTGCCTGGTCCAGGGTGACCCAAGAGACCCAGTACTTC.